Listed below are T cell receptor beta chains from one sample, sequenced in a study of blood T cell repertoires in COVID-19. Generated by immunoSEQ multiplex PCR, the TCRdb table keeps only in-frame clones and is missing some. The table lists about 240,000 clones, approximately 84% of them singletons. Source material: PBMCs or T cells enriched from blood (not recorded which). These receptors were collected from a woman aged 35 to 49 with acute COVID-19. Each CDR3 is given with its conserved first and last residue. A D gene is named only where the DNA matches it firmly. The listing skips clone size in some rows; elsewhere it reads once, few, many or a size class.

>TRBJ1-2|NA|TRBV4-1|NA
TGCGCCAGCAGCCAAGAGCAGAGGAGCTATGGCTACACCTTC
CASSQEQRSYGYTF
>TRBJ1-5|TRBD1|TRBV19|NA
TGTGCCAGTAGTATCCGTCCGTGGACAGGTAATCAGCCCCAGCATTTT
CASSIRPWTGNQPQHF
>TRBJ1-5|NA|TRBV11-2|NA
TGTGCCAGCAGCTTATCACGCAGGGCGGAGGGGATCCAGCATTTT
CASSLSRRAEGIQHF
>TRBJ2-1|TRBD1|TRBV13|NA
TGTGCCAGCAGCCCACACAGGGGGGAGATCTACAATGAGCAGTTCTTC
CASSPHRGEIYNEQFF
>TRBJ1-1|TRBD1|TRBV11-2|NA
TGTGCCAGCAGCTTAGTTTCTGGGACAGGGGGGACTGAAGCTTTCTTT
CASSLVSGTGGTEAFF
>TRBJ2-7|NA|TRBV7-6|NA
TGTGCCAGCAGCTTAGCGGGGGCCCCCTACGAGCAGTACTTC
CASSLAGAPYEQYF
>TRBJ1-1|NA|TRBV9|NA
TGTGCCAGCAGCACCGTTGGGGGCGGCGGCACTGAAGCTTTCTTT
CASSTVGGGGTEAFF
>TRBJ2-1|NA|TRBV11-2|NA
TGTGCCAGCAGCGTTAGCGGAAGCTCCTACAATGAGCAGTTCTTC
CASSVSGSSYNEQFF
>TRBJ2-1|NA|TRBV10-1|NA
TGCGCCAGCAGCGAGAGCGGCTCCTACAATGAGCAGTTCTTC
CASSESGSYNEQFF
>TRBJ2-3|TRBD2|TRBV14|NA
TGTGCCAGCAGCCAATCATTGACTAGCGAGAGCACAGATACGCAGTATTTT
CASSQSLTSESTDTQYF
>TRBJ2-2|NA|TRBV11-3|NA
TGTGCCAGCAGCTTATCAGGGAAAGGCGGGGAGCTGTTTTTT
CASSLSGKGGELFF
>TRBJ2-7|NA|TRBV5-1|NA
TGCGCCAGCAAGGGGACTGGGGGTTCCTACGAGCAGTACTTC
CASKGTGGSYEQYF
>TRBJ2-3|TRBD1|TRBV18|NA
TGTGCCAGCTCACCGACAGGGGTTGGGGCAGATACGCAGTATTTT
CASSPTGVGADTQYF
>TRBJ2-2|TRBD2|TRBV6-4|NA
TGTGCCAGCAGTGACACGACTCGACAAACTAGCGGGAGAGTTACCGGGGAGCTGTTTTTT
CASSDTTRQTSGRVTGELFF
>TRBJ2-7|NA|TRBV28|NA
TGTGCCAGCAGTAGGGCAGGAGGCTACGAGCAGTACTTC
CASSRAGGYEQYF
>TRBJ2-7|NA|TRBV9|NA
TGTGCCAGCAGCGTAGGTAGCGGAACCTACGAGCAGTACTTC
CASSVGSGTYEQYF
>TRBJ2-7|TRBD2|TRBV5-1|few
TGCGCCAGCAGCTTGAACCCCCATAGCGGGAGGGTGAGCTCCTACGAGCAGTACTTC
CASSLNPHSGRVSSYEQYF